The TCR beta chain under discussion was sequenced for a study of blood T cell repertoires in COVID-19. Trimming took off 0 bases at V and 1 base at J, with 18 bases between the two ends. Germline V gene lookup returns CDR1 MNHEY and CDR2 SVGEGT. There are 18 residues in the CDR3. The study recruited people aged roughly 18 to 100 years across approximately 25 US areas. Study processing details: By means of reference gene primer amplification, nucleated cell counts were estimated. This table comes from immunoSEQ multiplex PCR, and its TCRdb copy is limited to in-frame clones, with some not included. V and J calls plus clone size are reproduced from that table; the DNA served to infer D and trimming. The sample includes approximately 390,000 clones, 88% seen only once; the top ten take over 2%.

V gene TRBV6-2 or TRBV6-3 combines with J gene TRBJ1-1; D not certain. Input material: PBMCs or T cells enriched from blood (not recorded which). The source of this sequence is a woman in her thirties or forties with acute COVID-19. The CDR3 nucleotides are TGTGCCAGCAGTTACTCGAACTTAGGCAGGCATCCGAACACTGAAGCTTTCTTT. This encodes CASSYSNLGRHPNTEAFF.